These 30 T cell receptor beta chains were all obtained from the same sample, sequenced in a study of blood T cell repertoires in COVID-19. Some clones are missing from TCRdb's copy, which holds only in-frame ones; the method was immunoSEQ multiplex PCR. The data contain about 250,000 clones, 90% of them singletons. The sample taken for sequencing was peripheral blood. These receptors came from an older woman with COVID-19, enrolled during active disease.

The chain is built from TRBV18 and TRBJ1-6, with D maybe TRBD1 (6 bases). Trimming stripped 1 base from V and 8 bases from J, with 12 bases between. Germline assignment: CDR1 KGHSH and CDR2 LQKENI. This CDR3 has 15 residues. The CDR3 nucleotides are TGTGCCAGCTCACCACAGGGGGTGGGACATTCACCCCTCCACTTT. Encoded protein: CASSPQGVGHSPLHF.

The chain carries TRBV2 and TRBJ1-1, with D possibly TRBD1 on 5 matching bases. The CDR3 length is 15 residues. Germline CDR1 is SNHLY and CDR2 is FYNNEI. V dropped 2 bases and J dropped 4 bases, with 14 bases sitting between them. For the CDR3, the DNA is TGTGCCAGCAGTGAATTGTCAGGGAGGGGCACTGAAGCTTTCTTT. Protein product: CASSELSGRGTEAFF.

The rearrangement links TRBV10-3 to TRBJ2-1; D ambiguous. From germline, CDR1 is ENHRY and CDR2 SYGVKD. The CDR3 contains 12 residues. Trimming took off 7 bases at V and 9 bases at J, with 13 bases between the two ends. CDR3 coding DNA: TGTGCCATCACCCTACTGAATGGTGAGCAGTTCTTC. It translates to CAITLLNGEQFF.

The chain combines TRBV2 with TRBJ1-1, with TRBD1 as a possible D gene (6 bases). CDR1 is SNHLY, CDR2 FYNNEI, per germline. The ends were cut back, 6 bases at V and 6 bases at J, with 11 bases in the middle. The CDR3 runs 12 residues. CDR3 amino acids: CASRLQGAEAFF. The CDR3 DNA sequence: TGTGCCAGCAGACTACAGGGCGCTGAAGCTTTCTTT.

The chain joins TRBV6-2 or TRBV6-3 to TRBJ2-7; 7 bases align to TRBD1. J lost 6 bases, V lost 6 bases, and 8 bases had no gene match. CDR3 size: 13 residues. Germline V lookup: CDR1 MNHEY, CDR2 SVGEGT. This chain's CDR3 is CASSLGQPGEQYF. The CDR3 bases are TGTGCCAGCAGCCTGGGACAGCCGGGCGAGCAGTACTTC.

There are a few counts of this clone. J is TRBJ1-6 and V is TRBV19; 7 nucleotides align to TRBD1. Germline loops: CDR1 LNHDA, CDR2 SQIVND (reference sequence). This CDR3 is 14 amino acids long. Trimming took 5 bases from V and 6 from J; bases not matched to a gene: 4. DNA for the CDR3: TGTGCCAGTAGTGGGGACAGCCTTAATTCACCCCTCCACTTT. This gives the protein CASSGDSLNSPLHF. The full variable domain, its missing parts supplied by reference TRBV19 and TRBJ1-6, is DGGITQSPKYLFRKEGQNVTLSCEQNLNHDAMYWYRQDPGQGLRLIYYSQIVNDFQKGDIAEGYSVSREKKESFPLTVTSAQKNPTAFYLCASSGDSLNSPLHFGNGTRLTVT.

To note about this clone: An end of the junction differs from the germline gene, which may be a read error. The chain joins TRBV11-3 to TRBJ1-4, with TRBD1 matching 7 bases. This CDR3 is 11 amino acids long. The V gene's germline CDR1 is SGHNT and CDR2 YENEEA. The CDR3 DNA reads as TGTGCCAGCAGCTTAGCCGGGACAGACAGATTT. Translated: CASSLAGTDRF.

The V call is TRBV7-8, the J call TRBJ1-6; TRBD1 matches at 7 bases. Trimming cost V 3 bases and J 2 bases; bases outside gene matches: 7. The CDR3 has 17 residues. The germline CDR1 and CDR2 sequences are SGHVS and FQNEAQ. CDR3 DNA sequence: TGTGCCAGCAGCTTTAGAGGACAGGCGACCTATAATTCACCCCTCCACTTT. This encodes CASSFRGQATYNSPLHF.

This chain joins TRBV27 and TRBJ2-3; 9 nucleotides match TRBD2. Germline V CDR1 and CDR2: MNHEY, SMNVEV (reference sequence). This CDR3 is 17 amino acids long. Unmatched junction bases numbered 12, after V lost 5 bases and J lost 3 bases. CDR3 in amino acids: CASSLAPRSGGTDTQYF. Written as DNA, the CDR3 is TGTGCCAGCAGTCTAGCCCCTCGGAGCGGGGGGACAGATACGCAGTATTTT.

The J gene is TRBJ1-3, the V gene TRBV7-2; D is undetermined. V was trimmed by 1 base and J by 4 bases, leaving 11 bases between them. Germline V gene lookup returns CDR1 SGHTA and CDR2 FQGNSA. The CDR3 has 15 residues. This chain's CDR3 is CASSLGGSEGNTIYF. CDR3 bases: TGTGCCAGCAGCTTAGGAGGGTCGGAGGGAAACACCATATATTTT.

This clone showed up just a few times. The chain uses TRBV4-1 and TRBJ1-5; 8 bases are shared with TRBD1. The germline V gene encodes CDR1 MGHRA and CDR2 YSYEKL. This CDR3 is built from 16 residues. Trimming at V came to 2 bases and at J to 7 bases, leaving 10 bases not matched to a gene. CDR3 sequence: CASSQLWTGNNQPQHF. The DNA for the CDR3 is TGCGCCAGCAGCCAACTGTGGACAGGGAACAACCAGCCCCAGCATTTT.

The genes are TRBV7-2 and TRBJ2-5; 9 nucleotides align to TRBD2. The CDR3 loop spans 16 amino acids. Germline-derived CDR1 and CDR2 are SGHTA and FQGNSA. V lost 5 bases and J lost 0; bases outside the gene matches: 7. The CDR3 bases are TGTGCCAGCAGCCCCCGGGCGGGGGGGTACCAAGAGACCCAGTACTTC. Translated, it gives CASSPRAGGYQETQYF.

The V gene is TRBV9, the J gene TRBJ1-1; D unclear. Germline V gives CDR1 SGDLS, CDR2 YYNGEE. This CDR3 region has 13 residues. With 1 base removed from V and 6 bases from J, the gap between germline ends came to 10 bases. For the CDR3, the DNA is TGTGCCAGCAGCGTAAGAGTGGGCGCTGAAGCTTTCTTT. Translated, it gives CASSVRVGAEAFF.

The chain is built from TRBV4-3 and TRBJ2-1; the D gene is possibly TRBD1 (5 bases). This CDR3 comprises 15 residues. Germline V gene sequence: CDR1 LGHNA, CDR2 YSLEER. The V end was cut by 0 bases, the J end by 3 bases, with 9 bases between. This CDR3 is CASSQEWGSYNEQFF. The CDR3 region has the DNA TGCGCCAGCAGCCAAGAATGGGGCAGCTACAATGAGCAGTTCTTC.

CDR3 bases: TGTGCCAGCAGCTTCCCCGACAGGGGTTACGAGCAGTACTTC. This translates into CASSFPDRGYEQYF. The chain employs TRBV5-4 and TRBJ2-7, with 8 bases identical to TRBD1. The CDR3 has 14 amino acids. In germline, CDR1 is SGHNT, CDR2 YYREEE (reference sequence). V gave up 2 bases and J gave up 4 bases; unmatched junction bases: 5.

V and J are TRBV18 and TRBJ2-7; 9 bases fit TRBD2. The CDR3 consists of 18 residues. Germline loops: CDR1 KGHSH, CDR2 LQKENI. Trimming cost V 2 bases and J 6 bases; bases outside gene matches: 17. The CDR3 bases are TGTGCCAGCTCACCATCGGTCATACACGGGACTAGCCAGTTCGAGCAGTACTTC. It translates to CASSPSVIHGTSQFEQYF.

Worth noting for this clone: Different DNA sequences within this sample yield the same CDR3. The chain has TRBV6-2 or TRBV6-3 and TRBJ1-1; D is undetermined. V was pared by 3 bases and J by 0 bases, with 5 bases between. Per germline, CDR1 MNHEY and CDR2 SVGEGT. The CDR3 totals 13 residues. The CDR3 region has the DNA TGTGCCAGCAGTTATACAGTGAACACTGAAGCTTTCTTT. Residues: CASSYTVNTEAFF.

This rearrangement joins TRBV10-3 to TRBJ1-1; 7 bases map to TRBD1. This CDR3 contains 19 residues. V shed 0 bases, J shed 6 bases, and the junction held 19 bases outside the gene matches. The germline gives CDR1 ENHRY, CDR2 SYGVKD. In DNA form, the CDR3 reads TGTGCCATCAGTGAGTCTCCGACAGGGATAGGCTCCCTTAACGCTGAAGCTTTCTTT. Translation gives CAISESPTGIGSLNAEAFF.

The CDR3 sequence: CASSEQGNFYGYTF. CDR3 in DNA: TGTGCCAGCAGTGAACAGGGAAACTTCTATGGCTACACCTTC. This chain uses TRBV25-1 with TRBJ1-2; possible D gene TRBD1, 5 bases. Germline assignment: CDR1 MGHDK and CDR2 SYGVNS. This CDR3 has 14 residues. The V and J ends lost 2 bases and 4 bases respectively, with 11 bases between them.

The chain recombines TRBV11-3 with TRBJ2-7, with a tentative D call TRBD2 (6 bases). Trimming took 1 base from V and 4 from J, leaving 17 bases between them. Germline-derived CDR1 and CDR2 are SGHNT and YENEEA. CDR3 length equals 16 residues. As DNA, the CDR3 is TGTGCCAGCAGCTTAGTGGCGGCGGGGTTCGAGTACGAGCAGTACTTC. This translates into CASSLVAAGFEYEQYF.

The chain carries TRBV4-1 and TRBJ1-2; 9 nucleotides line up with TRBD1. This CDR3 has 16 residues. In germline, CDR1 is MGHRA, CDR2 YSYEKL. J lost 2 bases, V lost 2 bases, and 6 bases had no gene match. The CDR3 coding sequence is TGCGCCAGCAGCCAACCACCGGGACAGGGAAACTATGGCTACACCTTC. Its translation: CASSQPPGQGNYGYTF.

The chain has TRBV7-2 and TRBJ2-7, with unresolved D. Germline loops: CDR1 SGHTA, CDR2 FQGNSA. This CDR3 comprises 12 residues. Trimming cost V 2 bases and J 5 bases, with 7 bases left between them. CDR3 loop: CASSLMAHEQYF. The CDR3 DNA reads as TGTGCCAGCAGCTTAATGGCCCACGAGCAGTACTTC.

Remarks on this clone: Other DNA sequences in this specimen translate into the identical CDR3. This chain uses TRBV12-3 or TRBV12-4 with TRBJ1-2; possible D gene TRBD1, 5 bases. The CDR3 contains 13 residues. V shed 3 bases and J shed 1 base, with 6 bases lying between them. CDR3 DNA: TGTGCCAGCAGTTTGCAGGGTAACTATGGCTACACCTTC. Amino acids: CASSLQGNYGYTF.

V usage is TRBV2 and J usage is TRBJ2-1; tentative D call: TRBD1 (5 bases). Germline V CDR1 and CDR2: SNHLY, FYNNEI. The CDR3 has 16 amino acids. Trimming shortened V by 1 base and J by 4 bases, and 14 bases separated the two germline ends. DNA of the CDR3: TGTGCCAGCAGTGAAGTTGGGCAGGGTGGTTACAATGAGCAGTTCTTC. Its protein is CASSEVGQGGYNEQFF.

This sequence joins TRBV6-2 or TRBV6-3 and TRBJ1-2, with 7 bases fitting TRBD1. The CDR3 is 14 amino acids. CDR1 is MNHEY, CDR2 SVGEGT, per germline. V lost 2 bases to trimming and J lost 4 bases; unmatched junction nucleotides: 4. CDR3 coding DNA: TGTGCCAGCAGTTACCAGGGACAGATCTATGGCTACACCTTC. Translating gives CASSYQGQIYGYTF.

The J gene is TRBJ2-7, the V gene TRBV19; TRBD1 is a possible D gene (6 bases). The CDR3 covers 13 residues. CDR1 is LNHDA, CDR2 SQIVND, per germline (reference sequence). Trimming left V 6 bases short and J 3 bases short, with 12 bases between. CDR3 nucleotides: TGTGCCAGTAGCACAGGGCCCAACTACGAGCAGTACTTC. This sequence encodes CASSTGPNYEQYF.

The CDR3 sequence is CASSRLSDRGPPLHF. The CDR3 DNA reads TGCGCCAGCAGCCGCCTAAGTGACAGGGGGCCGCCCCTCCACTTT. V and J are TRBV4-1 and TRBJ1-6; 10 positions match TRBD1. CDR3 length: 15 residues. Germline CDR1 is MGHRA and CDR2 is YSYEKL. Germline trimming cut 4 bases from V and 13 bases from J; bases unmatched to any gene: 10.

The chain employs TRBV6-2 or TRBV6-3 and TRBJ1-1; 7 nucleotides line up with TRBD1. The CDR3 extends over 14 amino acids. Germline CDR1 and CDR2: MNHEY and SVGEGT. The V and J ends lost 5 bases and 2 bases, in that order; junction bases with no gene match: 5. CDR3 nucleotide sequence: TGTGCCAGCAGTCCCTGGGACAGCAACACTGAAGCTTTCTTT. Protein product: CASSPWDSNTEAFF.

This chain uses TRBV6-1 with TRBJ1-1; a possible D gene is TRBD1 (5 bases). The germline CDR1 and CDR2 sequences are MNHNS and SASEGT. V was shortened by 0 bases and J by 4 bases, with 9 bases between the two germline ends. The CDR3 runs to 14 residues. CDR3 in DNA: TGTGCCAGCAGTGAAGCGGCAGGGCCCACTGAAGCTTTCTTT. It translates to CASSEAAGPTEAFF.

The chain combines TRBV7-3 with TRBJ2-7; D might be TRBD1 (5 bases). V lost 5 bases to trimming and J lost 4 bases, with 9 bases between them. In germline, CDR1 is SGHTA, CDR2 FQGTGA. CDR3 size: 12 residues. CDR3 protein: CASSPRTYEQYF. The CDR3 nucleotides read TGTGCCAGCAGCCCACGGACATACGAGCAGTACTTC. Full variable domain (rest looked up from reference TRBV7-3 and TRBJ2-7): GAGVSQTPSNKVTEKGKYVELRCDPISGHTALYWYRQSLGQGPEFLIYFQGTGAADDSGLPNDRFFAVRPEGSVSTLKIQRTERGDSAVYLCASSPRTYEQYFGPGTRLTVT.